This TCR beta chain was documented in a study of blood T cell repertoires in COVID-19. Clones were sequenced by immunoSEQ multiplex PCR, and TCRdb holds only the in-frame ones, with some missing. The data contain 310,000 or so clones, nearly 90% of them singletons. This CDR3 is built from 14 residues. V was pared by 6 bases and J by 16 bases, with 13 bases of the junction left unmatched. Germline loops: CDR1 MNHEY, CDR2 SMNVEV (reference sequence). Sequenced input: PBMCs or T cells enriched from blood (not recorded which). The chain employs TRBV27 and TRBJ1-6; 9 nucleotides match TRBD1. This sequence was found in a woman younger than 35 with acute COVID-19. Here the CDR3 reads CASSYSYDGTGLHF. As DNA, the CDR3 is TGTGCCAGCAGCTACAGTTATGACGGGACAGGGCTCCACTTT.